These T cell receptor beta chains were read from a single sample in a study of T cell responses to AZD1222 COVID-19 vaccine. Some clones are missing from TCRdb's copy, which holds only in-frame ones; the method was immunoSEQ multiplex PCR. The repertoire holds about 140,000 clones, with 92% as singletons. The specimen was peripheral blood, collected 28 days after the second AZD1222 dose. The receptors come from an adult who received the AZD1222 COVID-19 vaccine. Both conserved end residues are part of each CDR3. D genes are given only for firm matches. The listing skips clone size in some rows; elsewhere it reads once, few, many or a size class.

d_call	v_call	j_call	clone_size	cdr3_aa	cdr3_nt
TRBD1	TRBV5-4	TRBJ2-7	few	CASRPAGGASYEQYF	TGTGCCAGCAGACCCGCAGGGGGCGCGTCCTACGAGCAGTACTTC
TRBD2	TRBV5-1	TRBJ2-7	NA	CASSALAGGYEQYF	TGCGCCAGCAGCGCACTAGCGGGAGGCTACGAGCAGTACTTC
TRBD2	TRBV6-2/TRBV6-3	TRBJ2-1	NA	CASSSLSGSYYNEQFF	TGTGCCAGCAGTTCCTTAAGCGGGAGTTACTACAATGAGCAGTTCTTC
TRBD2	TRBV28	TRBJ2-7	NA	CASSFVAGANSYEQYF	TGTGCCAGCAGTTTCGTAGCGGGAGCAAACTCCTACGAGCAGTACTTC
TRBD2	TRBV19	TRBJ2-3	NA	CASSSKTSGYTDTQYF	TGTGCCAGTAGTTCCAAGACTAGCGGATACACAGATACGCAGTATTTT
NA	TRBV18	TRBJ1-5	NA	CASSPTGGEGSQPQHF	TGTGCCAGCTCACCAACGGGCGGCGAGGGCAGCCAGCCCCAGCATTTT
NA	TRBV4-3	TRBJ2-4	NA	CASSQTVAKNIQYF	TGCGCCAGCAGCCAGACGGTAGCCAAAAACATTCAGTACTTC
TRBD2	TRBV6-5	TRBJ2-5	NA	CASSLLAAFQETQYF	TGTGCCAGCAGCTTACTAGCGGCCTTCCAAGAGACCCAGTACTTC
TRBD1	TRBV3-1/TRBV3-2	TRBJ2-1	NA	CASSQEDRGLHEQFF	TGTGCCAGCAGCCAAGAGGACAGGGGGCTGCATGAGCAGTTCTTC
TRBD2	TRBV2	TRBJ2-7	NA	CASSFGLAGREQYF	TGTGCCAGCAGCTTCGGACTAGCGGGACGCGAGCAGTACTTC
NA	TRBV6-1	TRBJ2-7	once	CASSEGLTYEQYF	TGTGCCAGCAGTGAGGGACTTACTTACGAGCAGTACTTC
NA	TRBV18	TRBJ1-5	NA	CASSPDKERPQHF	TGTGCCAGCTCACCAGACAAGGAAAGGCCCCAGCATTTT
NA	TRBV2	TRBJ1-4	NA	CASSEALILGTNEKLFF	TGTGCCAGCAGTGAAGCGCTTATCCTCGGAACTAATGAAAAACTGTTTTTT
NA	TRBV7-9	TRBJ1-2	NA	CASNDNIINYGYTF	TGTGCCAGCAACGACAACATTATTAACTATGGCTACACCTTC
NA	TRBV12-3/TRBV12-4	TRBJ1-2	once	CASSFGSYGYTF	TGTGCCAGCAGTTTTGGGAGTTATGGCTACACCTTC
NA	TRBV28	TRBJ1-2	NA	CASSSGDGDLYGYTF	TGTGCCAGCAGTTCCGGGGATGGAGACCTCTATGGCTACACCTTC
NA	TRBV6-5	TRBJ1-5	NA	CASSPGRGQPQHF	TGTGCCAGCAGTCCAGGGCGGGGGCAGCCCCAGCATTTT
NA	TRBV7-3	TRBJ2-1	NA	CASSQGLGGTEQFF	TGTGCCAGCAGCCAAGGACTAGGGGGAACTGAGCAGTTCTTC
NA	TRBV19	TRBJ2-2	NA	CASSTAGTLNTGELFF	TGTGCCAGTAGTACCGCCGGGACACTGAACACCGGGGAGCTGTTTTTT
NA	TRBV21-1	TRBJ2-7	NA	CASSKDRYEQYF	TGTGCCAGCAGCAAAGACCGCTACGAGCAGTACTTC
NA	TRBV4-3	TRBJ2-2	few	CASSPGHGPGDNTGELFF	TGCGCCAGCAGCCCAGGGCACGGGCCAGGGGACAACACCGGGGAGCTGTTTTTT
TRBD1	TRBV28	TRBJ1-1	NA	CASRLGGYTEAFF	TGTGCCAGCCGATTAGGGGGCTACACTGAAGCTTTCTTT
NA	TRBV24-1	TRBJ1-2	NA	CATRDMEEGYTF	TGTGCCACCAGGGACATGGAGGAGGGCTACACCTTC
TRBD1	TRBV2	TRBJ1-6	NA	CASRALTGDASPLHF	TGTGCCAGCAGGGCCCTCACAGGGGACGCTTCACCCCTCCACTTT
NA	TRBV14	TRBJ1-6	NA	CASSQDQGMKCRGWILPQNSPLHF	TGTGCCAGCAGCCAAGATCAGGGGATGAAGTGCAGGGGCTGGATCCTCCCACAGAATTCACCCCTCCACTTT
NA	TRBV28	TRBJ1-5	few	CASRQGGSNQPQHF	TGTGCCAGCAGACAGGGAGGTAGCAATCAGCCCCAGCATTTT
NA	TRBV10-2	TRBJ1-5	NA	CASSVQGNQPQHF	TGCGCCAGCAGTGTCCAGGGGAACCAGCCCCAGCATTTT
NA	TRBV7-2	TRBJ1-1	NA	CASSFTEDTEAFF	TGTGCCAGCAGCTTTACGGAGGACACTGAAGCTTTCTTT
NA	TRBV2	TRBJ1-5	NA	CASRRGDYSNQPQHF	TGTGCCAGCAGGCGCGGAGATTATAGCAATCAGCCCCAGCATTTT
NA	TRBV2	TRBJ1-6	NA	CASSERAGYNSPLHF	TGTGCCAGCAGTGAAAGGGCGGGGTATAATTCACCCCTCCACTTT
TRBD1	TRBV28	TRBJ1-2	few	CASSLEIRGRGYGYTF	TGTGCCAGCAGTTTGGAAATTAGGGGGCGGGGCTATGGCTACACCTTC
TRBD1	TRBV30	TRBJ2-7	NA	CAWSSQTGPLSEQYF	TGTGCCTGGAGTTCCCAGACAGGGCCCCTAAGTGAGCAGTACTTC
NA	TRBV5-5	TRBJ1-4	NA	CASSPRGVGEKLFF	TGTGCCAGCAGCCCTAGAGGGGTCGGCGAAAAACTGTTTTTT
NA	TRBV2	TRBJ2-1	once	CASKTDYNEQFF	TGTGCCAGCAAGACAGATTACAATGAGCAGTTCTTC
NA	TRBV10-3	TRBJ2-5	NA	CAISDGDRSAQETQYF	TGTGCCATCAGTGATGGGGACCGTAGCGCCCAAGAGACCCAGTACTTC
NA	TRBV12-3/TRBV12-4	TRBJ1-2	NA	CASSLVVGYGYTF	TGTGCCAGCAGTTTAGTGGTTGGGTATGGCTACACCTTC
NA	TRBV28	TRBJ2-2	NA	CASSGLRANTGELFF	TGTGCCAGCAGTGGACTCCGCGCGAACACCGGGGAGCTGTTTTTT
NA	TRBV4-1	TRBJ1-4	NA	CASKGGRGGEKLFF	TGCGCCAGCAAAGGGGGAAGGGGAGGGGAAAAACTGTTTTTT
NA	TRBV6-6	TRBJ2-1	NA	CASIDTSSYNEQFF	TGTGCCAGCATAGACACTAGCTCCTACAATGAGCAGTTCTTC
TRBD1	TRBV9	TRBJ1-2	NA	CASSVGVGTVIERYYGYTF	TGTGCCAGCAGCGTAGGAGTCGGGACAGTGATAGAACGTTACTATGGCTACACCTTC
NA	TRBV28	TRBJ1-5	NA	CASSFRVGAGGSQPQHF	TGTGCCAGCAGTTTTCGCGTCGGGGCAGGCGGTTCTCAGCCCCAGCATTTT
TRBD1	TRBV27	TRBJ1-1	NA	CASSDRDRGGTEAFF	TGTGCCAGCAGTGATCGCGACAGGGGTGGGACTGAAGCTTTCTTT
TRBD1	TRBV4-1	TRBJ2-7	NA	CASSHSLPQDRGRHEQYF	TGCGCCAGCAGCCACTCCTTGCCTCAGGACAGGGGGAGGCACGAGCAGTACTTC
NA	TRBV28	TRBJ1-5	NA	CASKEMGSQHQPQHF	TGTGCCAGCAAGGAAATGGGAAGTCAGCATCAGCCCCAGCATTTT
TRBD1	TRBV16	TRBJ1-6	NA	CASSQYPGTGVVDSPLHF	TGTGCCAGCAGCCAATATCCAGGGACAGGGGTGGTGGATTCACCCCTCCACTTT
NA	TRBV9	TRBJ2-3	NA	CASSDPINTDTQYF	TGTGCCAGCAGCGACCCGATTAACACAGATACGCAGTATTTT
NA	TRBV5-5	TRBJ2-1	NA	CASSLLSSRGNEQFF	TGTGCCAGCAGCTTGTTGTCGTCCAGAGGAAATGAGCAGTTCTTC
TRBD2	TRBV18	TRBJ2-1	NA	CASSPPRSSGRANEQFF	TGTGCCAGCTCACCACCGCGAAGTAGCGGGAGGGCCAATGAGCAGTTCTTC
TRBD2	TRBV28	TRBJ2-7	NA	CASSPVLANSYEQYF	TGTGCCAGCAGCCCCGTACTAGCGAACTCCTACGAGCAGTACTTC
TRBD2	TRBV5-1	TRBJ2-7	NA	CASSPTSGLNYEQYF	TGCGCCAGCAGCCCCACTAGCGGCTTGAACTACGAGCAGTACTTC
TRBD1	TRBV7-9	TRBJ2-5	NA	CASTKDRQETQYF	TGTGCCAGCACCAAGGACAGGCAAGAGACCCAGTACTTC
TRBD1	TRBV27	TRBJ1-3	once	CASSLIFPGQGPGSGNTIYF	TGTGCCAGCAGTTTAATATTCCCGGGACAGGGACCGGGATCTGGAAACACCATATATTTT